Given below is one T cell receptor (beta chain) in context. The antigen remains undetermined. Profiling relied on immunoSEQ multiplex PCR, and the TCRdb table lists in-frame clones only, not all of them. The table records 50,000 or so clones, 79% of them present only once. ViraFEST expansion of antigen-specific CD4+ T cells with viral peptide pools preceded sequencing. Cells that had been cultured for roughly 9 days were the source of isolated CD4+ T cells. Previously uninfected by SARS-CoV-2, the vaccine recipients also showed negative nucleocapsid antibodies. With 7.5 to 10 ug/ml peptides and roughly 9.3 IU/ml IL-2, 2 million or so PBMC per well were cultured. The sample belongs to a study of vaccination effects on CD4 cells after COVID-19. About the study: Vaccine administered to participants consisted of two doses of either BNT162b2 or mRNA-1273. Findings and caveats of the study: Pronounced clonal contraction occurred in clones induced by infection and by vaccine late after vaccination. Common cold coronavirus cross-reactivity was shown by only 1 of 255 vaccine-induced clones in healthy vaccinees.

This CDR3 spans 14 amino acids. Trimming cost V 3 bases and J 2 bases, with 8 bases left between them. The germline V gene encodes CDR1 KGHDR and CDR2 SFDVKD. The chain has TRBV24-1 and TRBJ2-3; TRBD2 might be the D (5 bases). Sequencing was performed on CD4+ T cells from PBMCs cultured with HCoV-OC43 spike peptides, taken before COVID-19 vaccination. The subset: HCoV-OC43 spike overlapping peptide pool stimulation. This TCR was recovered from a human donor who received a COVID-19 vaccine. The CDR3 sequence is CATSDPGYTDTQYF. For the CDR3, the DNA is TGTGCCACCAGTGATCCGGGGTACACAGATACGCAGTATTTT.